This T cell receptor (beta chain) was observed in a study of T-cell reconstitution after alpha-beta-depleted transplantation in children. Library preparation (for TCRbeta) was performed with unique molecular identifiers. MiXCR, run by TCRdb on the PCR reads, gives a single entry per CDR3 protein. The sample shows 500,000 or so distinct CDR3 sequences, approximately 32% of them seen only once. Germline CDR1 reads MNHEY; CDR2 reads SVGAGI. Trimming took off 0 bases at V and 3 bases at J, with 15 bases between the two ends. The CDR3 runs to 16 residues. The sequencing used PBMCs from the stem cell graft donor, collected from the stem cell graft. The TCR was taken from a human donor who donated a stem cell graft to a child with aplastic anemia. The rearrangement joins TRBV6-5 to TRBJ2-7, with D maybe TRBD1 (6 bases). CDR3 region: CASSYSEQGRCYEQYV. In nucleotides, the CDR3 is TGTGCCAGCAGTTACTCGGAGCAGGGGAGATGCTACGAGCAGTACGTC.